One sample yielded the 30 T cell receptor beta chains listed below, sequenced in a study of T cell changes during pregnancy in multiple sclerosis. The method was immunoSEQ multiplex PCR; TCRdb's version includes in-frame clones alone and lacks a portion of them. The sample shows 20,000 to 25,000 clones, 90% to 95% of them seen only once. The sequencing used CD8+ T cells from peripheral blood mononuclear cells, collected in the third trimester of pregnancy. The receptors come from a female donor with multiple sclerosis, enrolled in a pregnancy study.

This chain uses TRBV6-1 with TRBJ1-5, with unresolved D. V was clipped by 7 bases and J by 6 bases, with 10 bases between them. The CDR3 runs to 12 residues. The germline V gene has CDR1 MNHNS and CDR2 SASEGT. The CDR3 here is CASKEQSQPQHF. CDR3 coding DNA: TGTGCCAGCAAGGAACAGAGTCAGCCCCAGCATTTT.

The chain joins TRBV14 to TRBJ2-7, with 10 bases matching TRBD2. V shed 1 base, J shed 4 bases, and the junction held 4 bases outside the gene matches. The CDR3 is 15 residues long. Germline values: CDR1 SGHDN, CDR2 FVKESK. The CDR3 region is CASSQGPSGSYEQYF. CDR3 DNA sequence: TGTGCCAGCAGCCAAGGGCCTAGCGGGAGTTACGAGCAGTACTTC.

The chain carries TRBV19 and TRBJ1-5; 7 bases map to TRBD1. The germline V gene encodes CDR1 LNHDA and CDR2 SQIVND (reference sequence). This CDR3 spans 15 amino acids. The trim removed 6 bases at V and 0 bases at J, leaving 5 bases unmatched. This CDR3 reads CASRTGRSSNQPQHF. The CDR3 bases are TGTGCCAGTAGGACAGGGAGGAGTAGCAATCAGCCCCAGCATTTT.

V is TRBV16 and J is TRBJ2-7; 7 bases align to TRBD1. Looked up from germline, CDR1 is KGHSY and CDR2 is FQNENV. The CDR3 length is 15 residues. The V and J ends lost 4 bases and 2 bases, in that order; junction bases with no gene match: 8. This chain's CDR3 is CASSLTGATTYEQYF. CDR3 in DNA: TGTGCCAGCAGCCTCACAGGGGCTACTACCTACGAGCAGTACTTC.

The gene calls are TRBV6-4 and TRBJ2-4; 9 bases are shared with TRBD2. Trimming removed 10 bases from V and 1 base from J; junction bases left unmatched: 23. The CDR3 runs to 20 residues. From germline, CDR1 is MRHNA and CDR2 SNTAGT. CDR3 protein: CATPPGSSGAHTEAKNIQYF. The CDR3 DNA follows: TGTGCCACCCCCCCCGGTTCTAGCGGGGCCCATACGGAGGCCAAAAACATTCAGTACTTC.

In its sample, this clone was seen once. The chain carries TRBV10-1 and TRBJ1-5, with D unresolved. Germline CDR1 reads WNHNN; CDR2 reads SYGVQD (reference sequence). The ends were cut back, 4 bases at V and 6 bases at J, with 16 bases in the middle. The CDR3 consists of 15 residues. CDR3 DNA: TGCGCCAGCAGTGTAGGAGTAATTATAGCTCAGCCCCAGCATTTT. Translated, it gives CASSVGVIIAQPQHF.

The CDR3 coding sequence is TGTGCCACGAAACCCCAAGGGGCAACTAATGAAAAACTGTTTTTT. Encoded protein: CATKPQGATNEKLFF. V usage is TRBV28 and J usage is TRBJ1-4; perhaps TRBD1 as D (5 bases). Per the germline V gene, CDR1 is MDHEN and CDR2 is SYDVKM. The CDR3 contains 15 residues. The ends were cut back, 10 bases at V and 0 bases at J, with 15 bases in the middle.

The gene calls are TRBV19 and TRBJ1-1; 7 nucleotides agree with TRBD1. The CDR3 loop spans 15 amino acids. The junction had 10 bases not matched to a gene; V was cut back by 8 bases and J by 1 base. Germline values: CDR1 LNHDA, CDR2 SQIVND (reference sequence). CDR3 sequence (DNA): TGTGCCAGTCAGCGAGCAGGGGGAGGGAACACTGAAGCTTTCTTT. Translating it yields CASQRAGGGNTEAFF. Supplemented by reference TRBV19 and TRBJ1-1, the full variable domain reads DGGITQSPKYLFRKEGQNVTLSCEQNLNHDAMYWYRQDPGQGLRLIYYSQIVNDFQKGDIAEGYSVSREKKESFPLTVTSAQKNPTAFYLCASQRAGGGNTEAFFGQGTRLTVV.

The genes are TRBV19 and TRBJ2-2; D is ambiguous. The CDR3 consists of 11 residues. V lost 3 bases and J 9 bases, leaving 5 bases between the germline ends. The germline V gene has CDR1 LNHDA and CDR2 SQIVND (reference sequence). CDR3 in amino acids: CASSMGRELFF. The CDR3, as DNA: TGTGCCAGTAGTATGGGCCGGGAGCTGTTTTTT.

This chain links TRBV10-3 with TRBJ1-2; D not resolved. V was cut by 0 bases and J by 2 bases, with 10 bases left in between. Per germline, CDR1 ENHRY and CDR2 SYGVKD. CDR3 size: 15 residues. CDR3 in amino acids: CAISESSHFNYGYTF. The CDR3 DNA is TGTGCCATCAGTGAGTCGAGTCATTTCAACTATGGCTACACCTTC.

This clone was seen a few times. This chain connects TRBV4-3 to TRBJ1-3; D remains ambiguous. CDR1 and CDR2 (germline): LGHNA, YSLEER. The CDR3 is 17 amino acids. V lost 4 bases, J lost 2 bases, and 18 bases lay in between. The CDR3 reads CASSPTQGGGAGNTIYF. Here the CDR3 DNA reads TGCGCCAGCAGCCCGACGCAAGGCGGAGGAGCTGGAAACACCATATATTTT.

The J gene is TRBJ1-4, the V gene TRBV5-1; D is ambiguous. Trimming stripped 4 bases from V and 4 bases from J, with 8 bases between. This CDR3 region has 13 residues. Germline CDR1 and CDR2: SGHRS and YFSETQ. The CDR3 spells CASSPLRNEKLFF. The CDR3 DNA follows: TGCGCCAGCAGCCCCCTGCGTAATGAAAAACTGTTTTTT.

The chain couples TRBV19 to TRBJ2-3, with TRBD2 as a possible D gene (6 bases). The CDR3 is 15 residues long. CDR1 and CDR2 from the germline V gene are LNHDA and SQIVND (reference sequence). Trimming stripped 7 bases from V and 6 bases from J, with 20 bases between. DNA of the CDR3: TGTGCCAGTAAAAGCTGGGGAGGATCTGAGGATACGCAGTATTTT. This codes for CASKSWGGSEDTQYF.

This chain connects TRBV7-9 to TRBJ1-2, with D hard to call. There are 14 residues in the CDR3. V gave up 0 bases and J gave up 8 bases, with 13 bases separating them. Germline assignment: CDR1 SEHNR and CDR2 FQNEAQ (reference sequence). CDR3 sequence reads: CASSLAEFRWGYTF. The CDR3 DNA follows: TGTGCCAGCAGCTTAGCAGAGTTCAGGTGGGGCTACACCTTC.

The chain joins TRBV4-3 to TRBJ1-5; the match to TRBD1 covers 7 bases. With V trimmed by 0 bases and J by 4 bases, 3 bases remained unmatched. In germline, CDR1 is LGHNA, CDR2 YSLEER. This CDR3 is 15 amino acids long. The CDR3 DNA follows: TGCGCCAGCAGCCAAGATTCGACAGGGAATCAGCCCCAGCATTTT. Its translation: CASSQDSTGNQPQHF.

A single count supports this clone. The chain carries TRBV6-1 and TRBJ1-2, with a possible D match to TRBD1 (6 bases). The V and J ends lost 2 bases and 0 bases respectively, with 19 bases between them. CDR3 length: 18 residues. CDR1 and CDR2 (germline): MNHNS, SASEGT. CDR3 nucleotide sequence: TGTGCCAGCAGTGAAAACCCCGCCTACAGGGTGGCTAACTATGGCTACACCTTC. Translation: CASSENPAYRVANYGYTF.

The chain employs TRBV5-4 and TRBJ2-2; 7 nucleotides match TRBD1. The CDR3 runs 13 residues. The V gene end was trimmed by 4 bases and the J gene end by 4 bases; junction bases not matched to a gene: 1. Germline CDR1 is SGHNT and CDR2 is YYREEE (reference sequence). In DNA, the CDR3 is TGTGCCAGCAGCCAGGGGGTCACCGGGGAGCTGTTTTTT. As protein: CASSQGVTGELFF.

In nucleotides, the CDR3 is TGTGCCAGCAGCATTAGCGGGGGCAACCAAGAGACCCAGTACTTC. It codes for CASSISGGNQETQYF. This chain links TRBV7-7 with TRBJ2-5; 9 bases agree with TRBD2. This CDR3 contains 15 residues. The V gene's germline CDR1 is SSHAT and CDR2 FNYEAQ (reference sequence). With 5 bases clipped from V and 0 bases from J, the junction kept 4 bases outside the gene matches.

CDR3 nucleotide sequence: TGTGCCAGCAGTGAGCGGGGCACAGATACGCAGTATTTT. It encodes CASSERGTDTQYF. The rearrangement uses TRBV6-4 and TRBJ2-3; a weak D match, TRBD2 (5 bases). Germline CDR1 and CDR2: MRHNA and SNTAGT. This CDR3 is built from 13 residues. The V and J ends lost 3 bases and 1 base respectively, with 5 bases between them.

V usage is TRBV9 and J usage is TRBJ1-2; TRBD1 matches at 8 bases. Germline CDR1 is SGDLS and CDR2 is YYNGEE. This CDR3 has 17 residues. Trimming cost V 3 bases and J 7 bases; bases outside gene matches: 17. This chain's CDR3 is CASSEDRVVEVDGGYTF. In DNA form, the CDR3 reads TGTGCCAGCAGCGAGGACAGGGTGGTGGAGGTTGATGGTGGCTACACCTTC.

The chain uses TRBV6-5 and TRBJ2-7, with D possibly matching TRBD1 (6 bases). The CDR3 runs 14 residues. Germline CDR1 MNHEY, CDR2 SVGAGI. V gave up 5 bases and J gave up 3 bases, with 14 bases separating them. The CDR3 coding sequence is TGTGCCAGCAGTGTCCAGGACAGCTACTACGAGCAGTACTTC. Residues: CASSVQDSYYEQYF.

The table lists this clone with a count of one. The V call is TRBV19, the J call TRBJ1-1, with D tentatively TRBD1 (6 bases). Germline lookup yields CDR1 LNHDA and CDR2 SQIVND (reference sequence). The CDR3 runs to 14 residues. V dropped 7 bases and J dropped 3 bases, with 15 bases sitting between them. DNA for the CDR3: TGTGCCAGTACCCCGATGACAGGTCACACTGAAGCTTTCTTT. This translates into CASTPMTGHTEAFF.

V usage is TRBV10-2 and J usage is TRBJ2-1; 10 nucleotides align to TRBD2. Germline lookup yields CDR1 WSHSY and CDR2 SAAADI. CDR3 length equals 16 residues. Losses at the gene ends were 7 bases for V and 7 bases for J; bases not matched to a gene: 13. As DNA, the CDR3 is TGCGCCAGCACCTTCGGCTTAGCGGGGGGCAGGAATGAGCAGTTCTTC. As protein: CASTFGLAGGRNEQFF.

The rearrangement joins TRBV6-5 to TRBJ1-1; maybe TRBD1 (6 bases). The CDR3 spans 14 residues. V was cut by 4 bases and J by 1 base, with 10 bases left in between. The germline V gene has CDR1 MNHEY and CDR2 SVGAGI. The CDR3: CASSSTGGNTEAFF. DNA of the CDR3: TGTGCCAGCAGTTCGACAGGAGGGAACACTGAAGCTTTCTTT.

The chain couples TRBV27 to TRBJ2-3; no reliable D call. The V end was cut by 4 bases, the J end by 3 bases, with 5 bases between. From germline, CDR1 is MNHEY and CDR2 SMNVEV (reference sequence). CDR3 length: 12 amino acids. The CDR3 sequence is CASSSRTDTQYF. As DNA, the CDR3 is TGTGCCAGCAGTTCCCGGACAGATACGCAGTATTTT.

This chain uses TRBV5-1 with TRBJ2-7, with a possible D match to TRBD1 (6 bases). CDR1 and CDR2 from the germline V gene are SGHRS and YFSETQ. The ends were cut back, 6 bases at V and 2 bases at J, with 15 bases in the middle. The CDR3 contains 14 residues. As DNA, the CDR3 is TGCGCCAGCACTTCCTACGGACAGCCCTACGAGCAGTACTTC. The encoded protein is CASTSYGQPYEQYF.

The gene calls are TRBV28 and TRBJ2-2; the D gene is possibly TRBD2 (5 bases). V was shortened by 8 bases and J by 7 bases, with 17 bases between the two germline ends. Germline V gene data show CDR1 as MDHEN and CDR2 as SYDVKM. The CDR3 totals 14 residues. The CDR3 loop reads CASSTTLFIGELFF. In nucleotides, the CDR3 is TGTGCCAGCTCGACTACGTTATTCATCGGGGAGCTGTTTTTT.

This rearrangement joins TRBV4-3 to TRBJ2-1; TRBD2 matches 12 bases. Germline loops: CDR1 LGHNA, CDR2 YSLEER. This CDR3 region has 15 residues. The J segment lost 8 bases and the V segment lost 2 bases, leaving 4 bases of the junction unmatched. The CDR3 is CASSQPSGGGDEQFF. CDR3 bases: TGCGCCAGCAGCCAACCTAGCGGGGGGGGAGATGAGCAGTTCTTC.

This clone was seen just once. The chain couples TRBV14 to TRBJ1-1, with 8 bases matching TRBD1. The CDR3 runs 16 residues. Germline V gene lookup returns CDR1 SGHDN and CDR2 FVKESK. The V segment lost 1 base and the J segment 1 base; nucleotides outside the gene matches: 5. CDR3 bases: TGTGCCAGCAGCCAAGGCCAGGGGGCTCGGAACACTGAAGCTTTCTTT. It specifies CASSQGQGARNTEAFF.

J is TRBJ2-5 and V is TRBV27; D perhaps matches TRBD1 (5 bases). V lost 1 base to trimming and J lost 4 bases, with 10 bases between them. Germline loops: CDR1 MNHEY, CDR2 SMNVEV (reference sequence). The CDR3 is 14 residues long. CDR3 region: CASSLLPGSETQYF. CDR3 nucleotides: TGTGCCAGCAGTTTATTGCCAGGGTCAGAGACCCAGTACTTC.